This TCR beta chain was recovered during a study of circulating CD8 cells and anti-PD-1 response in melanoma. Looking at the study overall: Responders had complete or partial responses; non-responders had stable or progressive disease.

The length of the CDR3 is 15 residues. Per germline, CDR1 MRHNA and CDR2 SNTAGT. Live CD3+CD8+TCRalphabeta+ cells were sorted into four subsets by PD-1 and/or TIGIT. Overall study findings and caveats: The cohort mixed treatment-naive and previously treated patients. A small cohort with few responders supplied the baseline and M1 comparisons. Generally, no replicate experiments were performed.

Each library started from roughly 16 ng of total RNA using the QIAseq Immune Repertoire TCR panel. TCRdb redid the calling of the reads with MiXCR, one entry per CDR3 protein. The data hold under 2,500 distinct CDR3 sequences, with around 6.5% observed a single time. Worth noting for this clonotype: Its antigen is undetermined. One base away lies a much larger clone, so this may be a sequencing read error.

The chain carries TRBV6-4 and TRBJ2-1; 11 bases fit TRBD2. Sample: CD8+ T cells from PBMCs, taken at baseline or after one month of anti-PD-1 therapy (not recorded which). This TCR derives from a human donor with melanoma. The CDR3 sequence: CASSDSSGGANEQLF. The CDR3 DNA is TGTGCCAGCAGTGACTCTAGCGGGGGGGCCAATGAGCAGCTCTTC.